This T cell receptor (beta chain) was identified in a study of blood T cell repertoires in COVID-19. At the level of the study: Acute and convalescent COVID-19 samples came from the United States, Italy and Spain.

Sequencing was performed with immunoSEQ multiplex PCR; in TCRdb, only in-frame clones are kept and a portion is missing. The sample yields approximately 140,000 clones, roughly 90% seen once. Unmatched junction bases numbered 5, after V lost 4 bases and J lost 8 bases. The CDR3 is 13 amino acids. Germline CDR1 is LNHDA and CDR2 is SQIVND (reference sequence). The chain employs TRBV19 and TRBJ1-2, with 9 bases lining up with TRBD1. Sequenced: peripheral blood. The receptor was isolated from a woman aged 55-69 years with active or convalescent COVID-19. CDR3 sequence (DNA): TGTGCCAGTAGTAGGACAGGGGAAAACGGCTACACCTTC. Residues: CASSRTGENGYTF.